The 27 T cell receptor beta chains presented below share a single source sample, sequenced in a study of cytotoxic CD8 clonotypes in ibrutinib-treated CLL. Repertoires were generated with immunoSEQ multiplex PCR, while TCRdb's copy carries only in-frame clones and drops some. The sample contains around 76,000 clones, less than 90% of which appear only once. The input for sequencing was PBMCs, taken after 24 months of ibrutinib treatment. The origin of the receptors is a human donor with chronic lymphocytic leukemia.

The V and J genes are TRBV7-2 and TRBJ1-5; weak D call: TRBD1 (5 bases). Germline CDR1 is SGHTA and CDR2 is FQGNSA. Trimming removed 5 bases from V and 4 bases from J, with 12 bases in between. The CDR3 is 14 residues long. The CDR3 coding sequence is TGTGCCAGCAGCGCCGGGACGGGGAATCAGCCCCAGCATTTT. Translated, it gives CASSAGTGNQPQHF.

CDR3 sequence reads: CASSLSGTSYEQYF. Written as DNA, the CDR3 is TGTGCCAGTAGCCTATCAGGGACTTCCTACGAGCAGTACTTC. The chain has TRBV19 and TRBJ2-7; tentatively, D is TRBD2 (6 bases). The CDR3 totals 14 residues. Between the trimmed V and J ends, which lost 6 bases and 1 base, there was a span of 13 bases. Looked up from germline, CDR1 is LNHDA and CDR2 is SQIVND (reference sequence).

The CDR3 protein is CASRHRQAGGYTF. For the CDR3, the DNA is TGTGCCAGCAGACACCGACAGGCGGGCGGCTACACCTTC. V and J are TRBV7-3 and TRBJ1-2; D perhaps matches TRBD1 (6 bases). From germline, CDR1 is SGHTA and CDR2 FQGTGA. The ends were cut back, 6 bases at V and 8 bases at J, with 16 bases in the middle. This CDR3 is built from 13 residues.

The CDR3, as DNA: TGTGCCAGCAGCCGCCCCCCCAGCGGGAGGGCCGGCGGGGAGCTGTTTTTT. It yields the protein CASSRPPSGRAGGELFF. The chain links TRBV5-4 to TRBJ2-2; TRBD2 matches 10 bases. The CDR3 has 17 amino acids. Trimming took 4 bases from V and 7 from J; bases not matched to a gene: 13. CDR1 SGHNT and CDR2 YYREEE come from the germline V gene (reference sequence).

V is TRBV7-9 and J is TRBJ2-3, with 9 nucleotides matching TRBD2. Germline V gives CDR1 SEHNR, CDR2 FQNEAQ (reference sequence). There are 13 residues in the CDR3. V lost 1 base to trimming and J lost 14 bases; unmatched junction nucleotides: 7. CDR3 nucleotide sequence: TGTGCCAGCAGCTTAGACGGGAGCGGGGGGAGGTATTTT. This translates into CASSLDGSGGRYF.

V usage is TRBV11-2 and J usage is TRBJ2-6, with 11 bases lining up with TRBD1. This CDR3 comprises 18 residues. V dropped 5 bases and J dropped 2; count of bases not matched to a gene: 8. Germline lookup yields CDR1 SGHAT and CDR2 FQNNGV. The CDR3 region has the DNA TGTGCCAGCAGCCCACGGACAGGGGGCCACACTGGGGCCAACGTCCTGACTTTC. As protein: CASSPRTGGHTGANVLTF.

The gene calls are TRBV29-1 and TRBJ2-3, with D perhaps being TRBD1 or TRBD2 (5 bases each). Germline loops: CDR1 SQVTM, CDR2 ANQGSEA. This CDR3 is 12 amino acids long. V was cut by 6 bases and J by 6 bases, with 13 bases left in between. The CDR3 DNA reads TGCAGCGTAGGGGACGGGGCGGATACGCAGTATTTT. Translation gives CSVGDGADTQYF.

This clone came up once. The chain joins TRBV27 to TRBJ2-2; 7 positions match TRBD2. The CDR3 covers 17 residues. Germline trimming cut 3 bases from V and 5 bases from J; bases unmatched to any gene: 12. Germline CDR1 MNHEY, CDR2 SMNVEV (reference sequence). The chain's CDR3 is CASSFVWGRVRTGELFF. CDR3 nucleotide sequence: TGTGCCAGCAGTTTCGTATGGGGGAGGGTGAGGACCGGGGAGCTGTTTTTT.

The V call is TRBV2, the J call TRBJ2-7; the match to TRBD2 covers 8 bases. The CDR3 has 15 residues. V shed 5 bases and J 6 bases; nucleotides not matched to a gene: 12. Germline V CDR1 and CDR2: SNHLY, FYNNEI. CDR3 sequence (DNA): TGTGCCAGCAGTCGACTGAGCGGGAGTAGGATCGAGCAGTACTTC. As protein: CASSRLSGSRIEQYF.

V is TRBV7-2 and J is TRBJ1-5, with D unresolved. Germline CDR1 and CDR2: SGHTA and FQGNSA. This CDR3 region has 15 residues. The V gene lost 1 base and the J gene lost 1 base, with 8 bases spanning the gap. The CDR3 here is CASSLGGRSNQPQHF. CDR3 bases: TGTGCCAGCAGCTTAGGTGGGCGGAGCAATCAGCCCCAGCATTTT.

The chain employs TRBV11-2 and TRBJ2-3; the match to TRBD2 covers 11 bases. The germline V gene encodes CDR1 SGHAT and CDR2 FQNNGV. V dropped 1 base and J dropped 6; count of bases not matched to a gene: 6. This CDR3 spans 16 amino acids. CDR3 nucleotides: TGTGCCAGCAGCTTAGCTAGCGGGAGGTTTGGGGATACGCAGTATTTT. This translates into CASSLASGRFGDTQYF.

The chain carries TRBV4-1 and TRBJ2-7, with 8 positions matching TRBD2. The V gene end was trimmed by 0 bases and the J gene end by 11 bases; junction bases not matched to a gene: 12. The CDR3 is 15 residues long. Germline CDR1 MGHRA, CDR2 YSYEKL. The CDR3 region is CASSQDRGGRALEYF. For the CDR3, the DNA is TGCGCCAGCAGCCAAGATCGGGGGGGCCGGGCACTGGAGTACTTC.

This clone has a single count. This chain links TRBV18 with TRBJ2-3; D remains ambiguous. The germline V gene has CDR1 KGHSH and CDR2 LQKENI. Trimming removed 5 bases at V and 4 bases at J, with 4 bases between. The CDR3 consists of 11 residues. CDR3 sequence: CASSKPDTQYF. The CDR3 bases are TGTGCCAGCTCAAAACCAGATACGCAGTATTTT.

The table lists this clone with a count of one. This chain uses TRBV27 with TRBJ2-7; D not resolved. Between the trimmed V and J ends, which lost 5 bases and 4 bases, there was a span of 15 bases. The CDR3 extends over 14 amino acids. CDR1 and CDR2 from the germline V gene are MNHEY and SMNVEV (reference sequence). CDR3 nucleotides: TGTGCCAGCAGTCCCCAAGGGTGGGGATACGAGCAGTACTTC. Amino acid sequence: CASSPQGWGYEQYF.

The chain joins TRBV29-1 to TRBJ2-3, with 10 bases fitting TRBD2. V was clipped by 6 bases and J by 3 bases; unmatched bases: 9. Germline CDR1 reads SQVTM; CDR2 reads ANQGSEA. This CDR3 spans 15 amino acids. CDR3 coding DNA: TGCAGCGTATCCCCGGGACTAGCGAGGACAGATACGCAGTATTTT. This translates into CSVSPGLARTDTQYF.

This clone showed up just once. The chain has TRBV10-3 and TRBJ2-5, with 9 positions matching TRBD2. Trimming took 10 bases from V and 4 from J; bases not matched to a gene: 10. Germline V gene sequence: CDR1 ENHRY, CDR2 SYGVKD. CDR3 length: 14 amino acids. CDR3 DNA sequence: TGTGCCACGAATAGCGGGAGTTCGTCAGAGACCCAGTACTTC. Its translation: CATNSGSSSETQYF.

This chain connects TRBV6-6 to TRBJ1-2; 8 bases fit TRBD1. Losses at the gene ends were 2 bases for V and 8 bases for J; bases not matched to a gene: 7. This CDR3 is 14 amino acids long. Germline assignment: CDR1 MNHNY and CDR2 SVGAGI (reference sequence). The CDR3 sequence is CASSYVDRGLGYTF. As DNA, the CDR3 is TGTGCCAGCAGTTACGTCGACAGGGGTTTGGGCTACACCTTC.

The V gene is TRBV19, the J gene TRBJ1-4; D is unresolved. The CDR3 covers 17 residues. Germline V gene lookup returns CDR1 LNHDA and CDR2 SQIVND (reference sequence). V gave up 3 bases and J gave up 0 bases, with 14 bases separating them. CDR3 nucleotide sequence: TGTGCCAGTAGTATCCGGGGAATCCCCTCAACTAATGAAAAACTGTTTTTT. It codes for CASSIRGIPSTNEKLFF.

This clone was recorded a few times. The V gene is TRBV9, the J gene TRBJ2-3; TRBD1 or TRBD2 may be the D gene (5 bases each). This CDR3 is built from 18 residues. The V gene's germline CDR1 is SGDLS and CDR2 YYNGEE. The V end lost 0 bases, the J end lost 0 bases, and 17 bases lay between the germline ends. The CDR3 loop reads CASSVVGTDLSSTDTQYF. CDR3 sequence (DNA): TGTGCCAGCAGCGTAGTTGGGACGGACCTTTCTAGCACAGATACGCAGTATTTT.

This CDR3 reads CASSSTLMTDTQYF. In nucleotides, the CDR3 is TGTGCCAGCAGCTCGACACTTATGACAGATACGCAGTATTTT. The rearrangement links TRBV11-2 to TRBJ2-3; the D is unclear. Trimming removed 4 bases from V and 3 bases from J, with 11 bases in between. From germline, CDR1 is SGHAT and CDR2 FQNNGV. CDR3 size: 14 residues.

This chain connects TRBV21-1 to TRBJ2-7; TRBD2 is taken as the D call from the table, unchecked against the DNA. TRBV21-1 is a listed pseudogene. The CDR3 has 17 amino acids. The CDR3 region is CASRGGHSTKWTYEQYF. The CDR3 nucleotides read TGTGCCAGCAGGGGAGGACACTCGACTAAATGGACCTACGAGCAGTACTTC.

The chain has TRBV9 and TRBJ2-1; no reliable D call. The V and J ends lost 0 bases and 4 bases respectively, with 8 bases between them. CDR1 and CDR2 from the germline V gene are SGDLS and YYNGEE. This CDR3 has 14 residues. In DNA form, the CDR3 reads TGTGCCAGCAGCGTAGAGATGAATTACAATGAGCAGTTCTTC. Amino acids: CASSVEMNYNEQFF.

V and J are TRBV5-1 and TRBJ1-2, with a tentative D call TRBD1 (6 bases). The V gene's germline CDR1 is SGHRS and CDR2 YFSETQ. V lost 2 bases and J 0 bases, leaving 11 bases between the germline ends. The CDR3 length is 15 residues. The DNA for the CDR3 is TGCGCCAGCAGCTTTGCAGGGGAAGCTAACTATGGCTACACCTTC. Translated, it gives CASSFAGEANYGYTF.

The V gene is TRBV7-2, the J gene TRBJ2-3; D is perhaps TRBD2 (5 bases). Trimming took 5 bases from V and 2 from J, leaving 8 bases between them. The CDR3 covers 13 residues. CDR1 SGHTA and CDR2 FQGNSA come from the germline V gene. This chain's CDR3 is CASSKTITDTQYF. The CDR3 DNA follows: TGTGCCAGCAGCAAGACTATCACAGATACGCAGTATTTT.

V usage is TRBV7-2 and J usage is TRBJ2-2; D uncertain. Germline V gene data show CDR1 as SGHTA and CDR2 as FQGNSA. Trimming took off 5 bases at V and 5 bases at J, with 12 bases between the two ends. This CDR3 has 14 amino acids. The CDR3 coding sequence is TGTGCCAGCAGCCCCGTGCTCCGGACCGGGGAGCTGTTTTTT. As protein: CASSPVLRTGELFF. The full variable domain, in which reference TRBV7-2 and TRBJ2-2 provide the parts outside the CDR3, is GAGVSQSPSNKVTEKGKDVELRCDPISGHTALYWYRQSLGQGLEFLIYFQGNSAPDKSGLPSDRFSAERTGGSVSTLTIQRTQQEDSAVYLCASSPVLRTGELFFGEGSRLTVL.

This clone was detected only once. V is TRBV7-6 and J is TRBJ2-2; D call uncertain. Germline V CDR1 and CDR2: SGHVS, FNYEAQ. V lost 1 base and J lost 4, with 10 bases in between. There are 15 residues in the CDR3. The CDR3: CASSLVPSGTGELFF. CDR3 nucleotides: TGTGCCAGCAGCTTAGTCCCGTCGGGCACCGGGGAGCTGTTTTTT.

The V and J genes are TRBV4-3 and TRBJ2-3; D remains unclear. Trimming removed 2 bases from V and 0 bases from J, with 6 bases in between. Germline CDR1 reads LGHNA; CDR2 reads YSLEER. The CDR3 is made up of 14 amino acids. CDR3 nucleotides: TGCGCCAGCAGCCAAAGGCCAAGCACAGATACGCAGTATTTT. Protein: CASSQRPSTDTQYF.